One and the same sample provided the 8 T cell receptor beta chains below, sequenced in a study of siplizumab effects on memory and regulatory T cells (dated by TCRdb to the late 2010s). Receptor amplification or capture employed the immunoSEQ multiplex PCR assay. Sourced from immuneACCESS, this table was stored by TCRdb with only in-frame sequences that have V and J called. A share of the clones is absent; for the studies checked, an unresolved V gene accounts for under half, and the remainder has no known explanation. The table for this sample lists 55,000 to 70,000 clones; 90% to 95% of them were counted only once. About two fifths of the sample is in the top ten clones. The sequenced sample consisted of CD8+ T cells sorted from blood. The receptor source for this set is a human donor in good health.

The gene calls are TRBV27 and TRBJ1-1; D is possibly TRBD1 (5 bases). This CDR3 has 15 amino acids. The germline V gene encodes CDR1 MNHEY and CDR2 SMNVEV (reference sequence). V was clipped by 5 bases and J by 0 bases, with 13 bases between them. The CDR3 coding sequence is TGTGCCAGCAGTACCTCGGGACGGATGAACACTGAAGCTTTCTTT. Protein product: CASSTSGRMNTEAFF.

V and J are TRBV5-4 and TRBJ1-1; no clear D. This CDR3 spans 15 amino acids. Trimming took 1 base from V and 5 from J, leaving 15 bases between them. Germline-derived CDR1 and CDR2 are SGHNT and YYREEE (reference sequence). CDR3 DNA: TGTGCCAGCAGCTTGTTGGCACCCGCCGAGACTGAAGCTTTCTTT. This sequence encodes CASSLLAPAETEAFF.

This clone appeared once. This sequence joins TRBV19 and TRBJ1-1, with unresolved D. The CDR3 length is 13 residues. V was pared by 3 bases and J by 3 bases, with 8 bases between. Germline CDR1 LNHDA, CDR2 SQIVND (reference sequence). DNA for the CDR3: TGTGCCAGTAGTATGGGCGGTGACACTGAAGCTTTCTTT. It yields the protein CASSMGGDTEAFF.

This sequence joins TRBV18 and TRBJ2-7; 8 bases agree with TRBD1. The length of the CDR3 is 16 residues. V dropped 4 bases and J dropped 2; count of bases not matched to a gene: 10. The germline CDR1 and CDR2 sequences are KGHSH and LQKENI. DNA of the CDR3: TGTGCCAGCTCACTTACCTCGGGACAGGTCACCTACGAGCAGTACTTC. This gives the protein CASSLTSGQVTYEQYF.

V gene TRBV7-2 combines with J gene TRBJ2-1; tentatively, D is TRBD1 or TRBD2 (5 bases each). Between the trimmed V and J ends, which lost 5 bases and 7 bases, there was a span of 15 bases. There are 14 residues in the CDR3. The germline CDR1 and CDR2 sequences are SGHTA and FQGNSA. CDR3 sequence (DNA): TGTGCCAGCAGCCCCGCAGGGCCGGGGAATGAGCAGTTCTTC. Protein sequence: CASSPAGPGNEQFF.

The chain is built from TRBV21-1 and TRBJ1-1. TRBV21-1 is described as a pseudogene. CDR3 length: 16 amino acids. The CDR3 coding sequence is TGTGCCAGCAGCAAATCCGGCAGGGGAGGGGACACTGAAGCTTTCTTT. Translated, it gives CASSKSGRGGDTEAFF.

This chain links TRBV18 with TRBJ2-7, with no clear D. Trimming cost V 0 bases and J 2 bases, with 8 bases left between them. The CDR3 consists of 14 residues. Germline V gives CDR1 KGHSH, CDR2 LQKENI. DNA of the CDR3: TGTGCCAGCTCACCACCGGAGACAACCTACGAGCAGTACTTC. Amino acids: CASSPPETTYEQYF.

V gene TRBV7-9 combines with J gene TRBJ2-2; 11 bases match TRBD2. The CDR3 is 18 residues long. CDR1 and CDR2 (germline): SEHNR, FQNEAQ (reference sequence). The V and J ends lost 5 bases and 7 bases, in that order; junction bases with no gene match: 15. The CDR3 DNA is TGTGCCAGCAGCCCTGCGCTAGCGGGAGGCCAGGGGTACGGGGAGCTGTTTTTT. Residues: CASSPALAGGQGYGELFF.